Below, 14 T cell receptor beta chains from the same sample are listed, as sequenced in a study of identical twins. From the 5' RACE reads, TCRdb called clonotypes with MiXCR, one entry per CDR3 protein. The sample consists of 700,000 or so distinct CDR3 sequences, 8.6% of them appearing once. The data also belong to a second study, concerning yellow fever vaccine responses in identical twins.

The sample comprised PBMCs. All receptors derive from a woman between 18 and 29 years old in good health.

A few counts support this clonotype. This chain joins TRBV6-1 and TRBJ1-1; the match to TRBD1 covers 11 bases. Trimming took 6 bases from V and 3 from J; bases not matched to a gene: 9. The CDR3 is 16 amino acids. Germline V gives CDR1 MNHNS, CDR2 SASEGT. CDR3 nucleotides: TGTGCCAGCAGCCGTGGACAGGGGGCTTATGACACTGAAGCTTTCTTT. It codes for CASSRGQGAYDTEAFF.

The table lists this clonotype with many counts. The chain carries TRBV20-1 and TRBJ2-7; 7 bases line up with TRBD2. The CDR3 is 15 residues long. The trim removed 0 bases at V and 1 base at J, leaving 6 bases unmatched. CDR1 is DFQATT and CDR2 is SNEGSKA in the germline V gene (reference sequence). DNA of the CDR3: TGCAGTGCTAGAGATAGCGAGCGGGGTTCCTACGAGCAGTACTTC. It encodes CSARDSERGSYEQYF.

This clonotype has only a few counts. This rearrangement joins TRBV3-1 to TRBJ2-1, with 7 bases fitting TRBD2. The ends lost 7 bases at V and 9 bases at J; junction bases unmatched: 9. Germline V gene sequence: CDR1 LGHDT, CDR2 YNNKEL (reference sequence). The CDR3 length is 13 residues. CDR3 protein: CASTTLTSIEQFF. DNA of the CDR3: TGTGCCAGCACCACACTGACTAGCATTGAGCAGTTCTTC.

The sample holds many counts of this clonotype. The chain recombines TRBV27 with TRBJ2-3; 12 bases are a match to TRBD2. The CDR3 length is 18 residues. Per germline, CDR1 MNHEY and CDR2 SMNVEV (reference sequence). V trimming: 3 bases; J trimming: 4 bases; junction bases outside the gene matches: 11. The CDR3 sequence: CASSLSRLAGGPADTQYF. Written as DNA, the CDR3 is TGTGCCAGCAGTTTGTCCCGCCTAGCGGGAGGGCCAGCAGATACGCAGTATTTT.

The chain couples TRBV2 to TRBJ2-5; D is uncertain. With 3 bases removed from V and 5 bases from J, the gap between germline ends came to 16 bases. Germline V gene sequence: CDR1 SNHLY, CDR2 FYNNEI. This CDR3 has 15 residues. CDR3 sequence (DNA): TGTGCCAGCAGTGACCCCGACCGGTCGGTCGAGACCCAGTACTTC. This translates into CASSDPDRSVETQYF.

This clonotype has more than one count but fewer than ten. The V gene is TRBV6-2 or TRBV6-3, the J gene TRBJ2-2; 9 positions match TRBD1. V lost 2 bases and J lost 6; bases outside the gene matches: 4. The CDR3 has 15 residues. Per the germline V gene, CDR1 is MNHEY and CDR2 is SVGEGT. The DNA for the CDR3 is TGTGCCAGCAGTTACAGGGGACAGGGTTCCGGGGAGCTGTTTTTT. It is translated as CASSYRGQGSGELFF.

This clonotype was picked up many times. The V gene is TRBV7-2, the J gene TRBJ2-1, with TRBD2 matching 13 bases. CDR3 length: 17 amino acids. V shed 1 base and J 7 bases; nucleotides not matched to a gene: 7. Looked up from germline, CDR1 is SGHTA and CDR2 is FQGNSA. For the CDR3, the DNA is TGTGCCAGCAGCTTAGTAGGAAGGACTAGCGGGAGAAATGAGCAGTTCTTC. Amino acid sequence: CASSLVGRTSGRNEQFF.

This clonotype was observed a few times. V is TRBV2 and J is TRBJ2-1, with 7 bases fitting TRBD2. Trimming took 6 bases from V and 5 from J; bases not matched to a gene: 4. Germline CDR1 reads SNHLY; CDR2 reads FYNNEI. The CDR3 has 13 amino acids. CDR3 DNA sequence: TGTGCCAGCAGACTGGGGGGGAACAATGAGCAGTTCTTC. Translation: CASRLGGNNEQFF. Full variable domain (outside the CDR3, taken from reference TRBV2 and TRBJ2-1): EPEVTQTPSHQVTQMGQEVILRCVPISNHLYFYWYRQILGQKVEFLVSFYNNEISEKSEIFDDQFSVERPDGSNFTLKIRSTKLEDSAMYFCASRLGGNNEQFFGPGTRLTVL.

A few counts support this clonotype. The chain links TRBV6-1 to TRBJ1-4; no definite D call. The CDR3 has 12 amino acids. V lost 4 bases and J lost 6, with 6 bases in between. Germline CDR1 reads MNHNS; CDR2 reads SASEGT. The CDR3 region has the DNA TGTGCCAGCAGTGTAGGTGATGAAAAACTGTTTTTT. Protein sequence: CASSVGDEKLFF.

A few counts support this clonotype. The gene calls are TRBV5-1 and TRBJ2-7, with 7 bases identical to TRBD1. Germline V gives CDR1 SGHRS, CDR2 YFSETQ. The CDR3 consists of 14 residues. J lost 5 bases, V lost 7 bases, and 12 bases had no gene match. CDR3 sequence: CASGKTGKVDEQYF. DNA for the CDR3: TGCGCCAGCGGGAAGACAGGGAAAGTTGACGAGCAGTACTTC.

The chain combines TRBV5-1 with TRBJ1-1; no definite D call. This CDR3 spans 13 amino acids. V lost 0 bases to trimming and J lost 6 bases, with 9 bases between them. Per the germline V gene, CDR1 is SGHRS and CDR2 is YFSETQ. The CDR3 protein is CASSLAGVAEAFF. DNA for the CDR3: TGCGCCAGCAGCTTGGCTGGGGTAGCTGAAGCTTTCTTT.

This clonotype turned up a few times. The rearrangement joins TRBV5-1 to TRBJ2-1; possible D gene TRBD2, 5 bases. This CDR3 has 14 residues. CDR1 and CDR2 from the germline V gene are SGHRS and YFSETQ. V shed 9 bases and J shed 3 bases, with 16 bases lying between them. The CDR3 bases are TGCGCCACCTCCCTGGCTAGCCACTACAATGAGCAGTTCTTC. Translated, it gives CATSLASHYNEQFF.

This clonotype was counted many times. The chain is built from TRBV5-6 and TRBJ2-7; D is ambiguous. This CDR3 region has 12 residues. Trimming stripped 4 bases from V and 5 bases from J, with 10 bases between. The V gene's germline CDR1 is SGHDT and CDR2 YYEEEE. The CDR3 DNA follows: TGTGCCAGCAGCCGGGTCCTGGACGAGCAGTACTTC. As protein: CASSRVLDEQYF. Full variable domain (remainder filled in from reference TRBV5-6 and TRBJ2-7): DAGVTQSPTHLIKTRGQQVTLRCSPKSGHDTVSWYQQALGQGPQFIFQYYEEEERQRGNFPDRFSGHQFPNYSSELNVNALLLGDSALYLCASSRVLDEQYFGPGTRLTVT.

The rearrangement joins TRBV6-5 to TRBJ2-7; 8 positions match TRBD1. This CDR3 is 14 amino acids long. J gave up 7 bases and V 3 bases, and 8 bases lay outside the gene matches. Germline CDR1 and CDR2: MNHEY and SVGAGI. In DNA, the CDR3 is TGTGCCAGCAGTTATCTCACAGGGGGTGGTGAGCAGTACTTC. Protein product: CASSYLTGGGEQYF.